This section outlines one T cell receptor (beta chain) sequence together with its context. The antigen is undetermined. Losses at the gene ends were 4 bases for V and 3 bases for J; bases not matched to a gene: 2. The CDR3 runs 14 residues. Germline loops: CDR1 MDHEN, CDR2 SYDVKM. The sample originates from a study of OX40 agonist ivuxolimab in advanced cancers. Overall study context: Around 40% of patients had received prior checkpoint inhibitor therapy. In three patients, partial responses were observed, one with hepatocellular carcinoma and two with cutaneous melanoma. Study-level points and caveats: Individuals who were partial responders at 0.1-3.0 mg/kg had clonal expansion that ranked among the lowest.

Only in-frame clones appear in the TCRdb table, and some are missing; sequencing was by immunoSEQ multiplex PCR. The data hold about 77,000 clones, with roughly 87% observed a single time. This sample comprised CD4+ or CD8+ T cells sorted from blood, obtained in a trial of the OX40 agonist ivuxolimab. V gene TRBV28 combines with J gene TRBJ1-2; 10 bases are shared with TRBD1. The origin of this receptor is an adult with an advanced solid tumor such as melanoma, head and neck, liver or kidney cancer. The CDR3 sequence is CASSSGTGDYGYTF. The DNA for the CDR3 is TGTGCCAGCAGTTCCGGGACAGGGGACTATGGCTACACCTTC.